The 26 T cell receptor beta chains presented below share a single source sample, sequenced in a study of blood T cells in healthy people across ages. A second PCR, run for about 6 to 11 cycles, used a sample-barcoded 5' primer plus a J-beta primer mix. TCRdb re-called the 5' RACE reads with MiXCR, one entry per CDR3 protein. The table lists roughly 800,000 distinct CDR3 sequences, 55% to 75% of them singletons. The specimen was blood. These receptors were collected from a man younger than 45 in good health.

The chain links TRBV6-1 to TRBJ2-5, with unresolved D. CDR1 is MNHNS and CDR2 is SASEGT in the germline V gene. This CDR3 spans 16 amino acids. The V gene lost 4 bases and the J gene lost 1 base, with 16 bases spanning the gap. CDR3 DNA: TGTGCCAGCAGTGCTAAGTTCTCCGCCCTCCAAGAGACCCAGTACTTC. Translated, it gives CASSAKFSALQETQYF.

Concerning this clonotype itself: A much larger clone is a single base away; this may be a read error. V usage is TRBV6-5 and J usage is TRBJ2-1; 12 bases are shared with TRBD1. The CDR3 runs to 15 residues. Germline CDR1 reads MNHEY; CDR2 reads SVGAGI. The CDR3 here is CTSSAPGQGANEQFF. The CDR3 DNA reads as TGTACCAGCAGTGCCCCGGGACAGGGGGCCAATGAGCAGTTCTTC.

The CDR3 sequence is CASSSTGINTQYF. As DNA, the CDR3 is TGTGCCAGCAGCTCCACAGGGATTAATACGCAGTATTTT. The rearrangement links TRBV11-2 to TRBJ2-3; D might be TRBD1 (6 bases). The CDR3 runs to 13 residues. V lost 4 bases to trimming and J lost 7 bases, with 12 bases between them. Per the germline V gene, CDR1 is SGHAT and CDR2 is FQNNGV.

The genes are TRBV7-8 and TRBJ2-1; 12 nucleotides align to TRBD2. V lost 5 bases, J lost 2 bases, and 4 bases stayed unmatched. CDR1 is SGHVS, CDR2 FQNEAQ, per germline. The CDR3 contains 16 residues. The CDR3 DNA sequence: TGTGCCAGCAGCACTAGGACTAGCGGGGCCTACAATGAGCAGTTCTTC. This sequence encodes CASSTRTSGAYNEQFF.

Only a few counts were recorded for this clonotype. The chain uses TRBV7-2 and TRBJ1-2; D possibly corresponds to TRBD1 (5 bases). The germline CDR1 and CDR2 sequences are SGHTA and FQGNSA. V dropped 3 bases and J dropped 4 bases, with 15 bases sitting between them. This CDR3 spans 15 amino acids. CDR3 bases: TGTGCCAGCAGCTTGCAGGGACCGACCACCTATGGCTACACCTTC. Translating it yields CASSLQGPTTYGYTF.

The chain employs TRBV19 and TRBJ1-6; D may be TRBD1 (5 bases). Germline V gene sequence: CDR1 LNHDA, CDR2 SQIVND (reference sequence). With 3 bases removed from V and 10 bases from J, the gap between germline ends came to 13 bases. This CDR3 contains 14 residues. The chain's CDR3 is CASSIQGGKSPLHF. CDR3 bases: TGTGCCAGTAGTATCCAGGGTGGGAAATCACCCCTCCACTTT.

This chain links TRBV7-2 with TRBJ2-4; either TRBD1 or TRBD2 may supply D (6 bases each). Gene TRBJ2-7 matches the end of the DNA better, so the J call may be wrong. The CDR3 extends over 15 amino acids. Germline V lookup: CDR1 SGHTA, CDR2 FQGNSA. The CDR3 DNA follows: TGTGCCAGCAGCAGGGGGGAGGTCCCCTTGAACGAGCAGTACTTC. This sequence encodes CASSRGEVPLNEQYF.

The rearrangement joins TRBV6-2 or TRBV6-3 to TRBJ2-1; 12 nucleotides agree with TRBD2. The germline CDR1 and CDR2 sequences are MNHEY and SVGEGT. After removal of 6 bases from V and 0 bases from J, the junction contained 24 bases not matched to a gene. This CDR3 contains 23 residues. CDR3 amino acids: CASRLNQDPGTSGLRSSYNEQFF. CDR3 in DNA: TGTGCCAGCAGGCTTAACCAAGATCCCGGGACTAGCGGGCTAAGGAGCTCCTACAATGAGCAGTTCTTC.

This clonotype has only a few counts. V gene TRBV5-6 combines with J gene TRBJ2-5; 8 bases match TRBD2. The germline gives CDR1 SGHDT, CDR2 YYEEEE. This CDR3 has 13 amino acids. V dropped 0 bases and J dropped 11; count of bases not matched to a gene: 6. CDR3 sequence: CASSLAGRGEQYF. For the CDR3, the DNA is TGTGCCAGCAGCTTGGCCGGGCGGGGGGAGCAGTACTTC.

Note on this clonotype: The germline gene is not matched at one end of the junction; a read error may be the cause. The chain links TRBV6-5 to TRBJ2-5; 11 nucleotides match TRBD2. Germline V gene sequence: CDR1 MNHEY, CDR2 SVGAGI. This CDR3 spans 14 amino acids. CDR3 sequence: CASSVAGGPETRYF. As DNA, the CDR3 is TGTGCCAGCAGTGTAGCGGGGGGGCCAGAGACCCGGTACTTC.

This clonotype was detected only a few times. The V call is TRBV29-1, the J call TRBJ2-1; TRBD2 aligns across 7 bases. The CDR3 runs to 13 residues. The V and J ends lost 4 bases and 6 bases, in that order; junction bases with no gene match: 6. Germline CDR1 is SQVTM and CDR2 is ANQGSEA. DNA of the CDR3: TGCAGCGTTGCTCTAGCGGACTTCAATGAGCAGTTCTTC. As protein: CSVALADFNEQFF.

The chain is built from TRBV20-1 and TRBJ2-6; 7 nucleotides align to TRBD1. The CDR3 length is 15 residues. Germline CDR1 and CDR2: DFQATT and SNEGSKA (reference sequence). V lost 6 bases and J lost 4; bases outside the gene matches: 9. CDR3 sequence (DNA): TGCAGTGCCCACGAAGGGGGCGAAGGGGCCAACGTCCTGACTTTC. This encodes CSAHEGGEGANVLTF.

This chain joins TRBV9 and TRBJ1-2; D gene unclear. This CDR3 is built from 12 residues. Germline CDR1 reads SGDLS; CDR2 reads YYNGEE. V was cut by 9 bases and J by 7 bases, with 16 bases left in between. The CDR3 loop is CATQSEAGGYTF. The DNA of the CDR3 is TGTGCCACCCAAAGTGAGGCCGGTGGCTACACCTTC. The whole variable domain, filled in from reference TRBV9 and TRBJ1-2, reads DSGVTQTPKHLITATGQRVTLRCSPRSGDLSVYWYQQSLDQGLQFLIQYYNGEERAKGNILERFSAQQFPDLHSELNLSSLELGDSALYFCATQSEAGGYTFGSGTRLTVV.

The chain links TRBV6-1 to TRBJ2-5; no firm D call. Per the germline V gene, CDR1 is MNHNS and CDR2 is SASEGT. Trimming left V 1 base short and J 5 bases short, with 11 bases between. The CDR3 spans 14 residues. CDR3 DNA: TGTGCCAGCAGTGAAGGGGTGTTTGGGGAGACCCAGTACTTC. Protein: CASSEGVFGETQYF.

This rearrangement joins TRBV25-1 to TRBJ2-7, with 12 positions matching TRBD1. The end of the DNA fits TRBJ2-5 better, so the J call may be wrong. CDR1 is MGHDK, CDR2 SYGVNS, per germline. There are 15 residues in the CDR3. CDR3 amino acids: CASSPGQGAGETQYF. In nucleotides, the CDR3 is TGTGCCAGCAGCCCGGGACAGGGGGCAGGGGAGACCCAGTACTTC.

The table lists this clonotype with a few counts. V is TRBV4-2 and J is TRBJ2-7, with 8 bases matching TRBD2. This CDR3 spans 16 amino acids. The V gene's germline CDR1 is LGHNA and CDR2 YNFKEQ. Trimming removed 7 bases from V and 5 bases from J; junction bases left unmatched: 16. The CDR3 spells CASTHLPTGGGNEQYF. The CDR3 nucleotides read TGTGCCAGCACCCACCTACCAACGGGGGGGGGAAACGAGCAGTACTTC.

V gene TRBV28 combines with J gene TRBJ2-7, with a weak D call TRBD2 (5 bases). Per the germline V gene, CDR1 is MDHEN and CDR2 is SYDVKM. The CDR3 runs to 14 residues. Trimming stripped 5 bases from V and 2 bases from J, with 13 bases between. The CDR3 DNA reads TGTGCCAGCAGTGCCAGTGGGAGAACCTACGAGCAGTACTTC. This gives the protein CASSASGRTYEQYF. The full variable domain, completed using reference TRBV28 and TRBJ2-7, is DVKVTQSSRYLVKRTGEKVFLECVQDMDHENMFWYRQDPGLGLRLIYFSYDVKMKEKGDIPEGYSVSREKKERFSLILESASTNQTSMYLCASSASGRTYEQYFGPGTRLTVT.

The V and J genes are TRBV6-2 or TRBV6-3 and TRBJ1-4; TRBD1 might be the D (6 bases). The CDR3 extends over 15 amino acids. CDR1 is MNHEY, CDR2 SVGEGT, per germline. The V end was cut by 6 bases, the J end by 0 bases, with 11 bases between. CDR3 residues: CASRQQGATNEKLFF. The CDR3 DNA follows: TGTGCCAGCAGACAACAGGGTGCAACTAATGAAAAACTGTTTTTT.

This clonotype was observed at least ten times. The J gene is TRBJ2-7, the V gene TRBV11-2; 7 nucleotides agree with TRBD1. J lost 2 bases, V lost 5 bases, and 3 bases had no gene match. Germline lookup yields CDR1 SGHAT and CDR2 FQNNGV. The CDR3 extends over 13 amino acids. The CDR3 spells CASSPTGTYEQYF. CDR3 sequence (DNA): TGTGCCAGCAGCCCGACAGGGACCTACGAGCAGTACTTC.

The chain is built from TRBV5-4 and TRBJ1-2; D might be TRBD1 (6 bases). The CDR3 totals 13 residues. In germline, CDR1 is SGHNT, CDR2 YYREEE (reference sequence). V lost 4 bases, J lost 7 bases, and 14 bases lay in between. As DNA, the CDR3 is TGTGCCAGCAGCGCCCCGGGGGCAGCTGGCTACACCTTC. Translating gives CASSAPGAAGYTF.

The V gene is TRBV4-2, the J gene TRBJ2-1; 9 nucleotides match TRBD2. The CDR3 spans 17 residues. The germline CDR1 and CDR2 sequences are LGHNA and YNFKEQ. V lost 1 base to trimming and J lost 4 bases; unmatched junction nucleotides: 8. The CDR3 spells CASSQVPSGEGYNEQFF. The CDR3 DNA reads as TGTGCCAGCAGCCAAGTACCTAGCGGGGAAGGATACAATGAGCAGTTCTTC.

The CDR3 sequence: CASSPSGQGQSEQFF. The CDR3 bases are TGTGCCAGCTCACCAAGTGGACAGGGGCAATCTGAGCAGTTCTTC. The chain employs TRBV18 and TRBJ2-1; TRBD1 agrees at 9 bases. V gave up 2 bases and J gave up 9 bases; unmatched junction bases: 8. Germline-derived CDR1 and CDR2 are KGHSH and LQKENI. CDR3 length: 15 amino acids.

To note about this clonotype: At one of its ends the junction is not consistent with the germline gene, which may arise from a read error. The genes are TRBV7-2 and TRBJ2-5; 14 nucleotides align to TRBD2. Germline CDR1 is SGHTA and CDR2 is FQGNSA. The CDR3 covers 15 residues. The DNA of the CDR3 is TGTGCCAGCAGCAAGGGACTAGCGGGAGTAGAGACCGAGTACTTC. Translation: CASSKGLAGVETEYF.

This clonotype was counted a few times. V and J are TRBV5-1 and TRBJ2-5; unclear D gene. V was clipped by 4 bases and J by 0 bases, with 4 bases between them. This CDR3 has 12 amino acids. The V gene's germline CDR1 is SGHRS and CDR2 YFSETQ. The DNA for the CDR3 is TGCGCCAGCAGCGAGAACCAAGAGACCCAGTACTTC. This codes for CASSENQETQYF.

The chain links TRBV25-1 to TRBJ2-7; weak D call: TRBD2 (5 bases). The germline gives CDR1 MGHDK, CDR2 SYGVNS. The CDR3 has 14 residues. Trimming removed 4 bases from V and 6 bases from J, with 16 bases in between. The CDR3 region is CASSGTPEVAEQYF. CDR3 DNA: TGTGCCAGCAGTGGGACTCCCGAGGTCGCCGAGCAGTACTTC.

This chain joins TRBV20-1 and TRBJ1-1, with D unresolved. This CDR3 has 13 residues. Germline assignment: CDR1 DFQATT and CDR2 SNEGSKA (reference sequence). V dropped 1 base and J dropped 1 base, with 7 bases sitting between them. CDR3 region: CSARGSTNTEAFF. The CDR3 DNA is TGCAGTGCTAGAGGGAGCACGAACACTGAAGCTTTCTTT.